Reported below is one T cell receptor (beta chain). Its target is not known. The CDR3 is 13 residues long. Looked up from germline, CDR1 is SGHKS and CDR2 is YYEKEE (reference sequence). Trimming shortened V by 0 bases and J by 2 bases, and 5 bases separated the two germline ends. Ahead of sequencing, the ViraFEST assay grew antigen-specific CD4+ T cells using viral peptide pools. Following culture for approximately ten days, CD4+ T cells were isolated. Each vaccine recipient was nucleocapsid antibody negative and had no prior SARS-CoV-2 infection. Wells each received two million PBMC, cultured with about 10 IU/ml IL-2 and roughly 9.4 ug/ml peptides. Half the medium was replaced with IL-2 medium on days 3 and 7. The sample is drawn from a study of vaccination effects on CD4 cells after COVID-19. Some clones are missing from TCRdb's copy, which holds only in-frame ones; the method was immunoSEQ multiplex PCR. The table lists around 63,000 clones, around 75% of them singletons.

Whole-study findings and limits: Late post-vaccination, clones induced by infection and those induced by vaccine underwent marked clonal contraction. Within healthy vaccinees, only 1 of 255 vaccine-induced clones displayed cross-reactivity with common cold coronaviruses.

The sequence was collected from a human donor who received a COVID-19 vaccine. The chain joins TRBV5-5 to TRBJ2-5; no firm D call. This specimen consisted of CD4+ T cells from PBMCs cultured with HCoV-OC43 spike peptides, obtained before COVID-19 vaccination. Subset given: HCoV-OC43 spike overlapping peptide pool stimulation. The CDR3 DNA reads as TGTGCCAGCAGCTTGGCACCTCAAGAGACCCAGTACTTC. Its protein is CASSLAPQETQYF.